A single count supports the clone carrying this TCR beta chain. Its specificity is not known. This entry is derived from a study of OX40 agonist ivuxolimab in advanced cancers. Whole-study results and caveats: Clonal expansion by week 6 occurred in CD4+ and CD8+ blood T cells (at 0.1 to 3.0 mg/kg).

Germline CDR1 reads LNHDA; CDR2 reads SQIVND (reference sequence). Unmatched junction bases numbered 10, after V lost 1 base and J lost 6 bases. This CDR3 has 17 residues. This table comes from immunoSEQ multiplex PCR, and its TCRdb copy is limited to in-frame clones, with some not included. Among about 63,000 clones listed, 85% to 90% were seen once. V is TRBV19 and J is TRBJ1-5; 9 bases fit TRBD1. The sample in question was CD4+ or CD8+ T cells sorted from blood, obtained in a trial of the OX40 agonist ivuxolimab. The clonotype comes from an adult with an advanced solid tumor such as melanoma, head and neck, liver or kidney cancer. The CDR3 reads CASSIGRQGGMSQPQHF. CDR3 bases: TGTGCCAGTAGTATAGGGAGACAGGGGGGAATGTCTCAGCCCCAGCATTTT.